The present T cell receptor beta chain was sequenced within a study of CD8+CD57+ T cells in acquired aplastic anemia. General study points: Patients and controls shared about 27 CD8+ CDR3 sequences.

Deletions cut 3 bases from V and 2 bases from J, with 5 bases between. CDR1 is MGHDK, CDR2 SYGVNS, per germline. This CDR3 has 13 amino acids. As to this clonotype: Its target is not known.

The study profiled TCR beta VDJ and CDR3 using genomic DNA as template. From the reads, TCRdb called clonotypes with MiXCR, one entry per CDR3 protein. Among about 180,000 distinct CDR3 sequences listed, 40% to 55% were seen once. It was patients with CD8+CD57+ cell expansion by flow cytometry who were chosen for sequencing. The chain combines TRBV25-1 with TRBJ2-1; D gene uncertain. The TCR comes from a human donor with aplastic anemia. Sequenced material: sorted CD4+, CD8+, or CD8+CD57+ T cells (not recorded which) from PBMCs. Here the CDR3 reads CASSDSAYNEQFF. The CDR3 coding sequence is TGTGCCAGCAGTGACTCCGCCTACAATGAGCAGTTCTTC. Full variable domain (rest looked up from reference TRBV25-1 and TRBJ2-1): EADIYQTPRYLVIGTGKKITLECSQTMGHDKMYWYQQDPGMELHLIHYSYGVNSTEKGDLSSESTVSRIRTEHFPLTLESARPSHTSQYLCASSDSAYNEQFFGPGTRLTVL.